The 28 T cell receptor beta chains given below trace back to one sample, sequenced in a study of STAT5B mutations in CD4+ large granular lymphocyte leukemia. Repertoires were generated with immunoSEQ multiplex PCR, while TCRdb's copy carries only in-frame clones and drops some. Of roughly 30,000 clones listed, about three quarters are singletons. The material sequenced was CD4+ T cells from blood buffy coats. The receptors derive from a human donor in good health.

The chain carries TRBV4-2 and TRBJ1-1, with D hard to call. The CDR3 is made up of 14 amino acids. Germline V gene sequence: CDR1 LGHNA, CDR2 YNFKEQ. Between the trimmed V and J ends, which lost 0 bases and 6 bases, there was a span of 11 bases. Written as DNA, the CDR3 is TGTGCCAGCAGCCAAGATATGTGGAGGCCTGAAGCTTTCTTT. Translated, it gives CASSQDMWRPEAFF.

This clone has only one observation. This rearrangement joins TRBV18 to TRBJ2-4, with D possibly being TRBD1 or TRBD2 (6 bases each). The V end lost 0 bases, the J end lost 8 bases, and 17 bases lay between the germline ends. CDR1 is KGHSH and CDR2 is LQKENI in the germline V gene. There are 16 residues in the CDR3. Here the CDR3 reads CASSPPVGSRGDIQYF. CDR3 bases: TGTGCCAGCTCACCACCAGTAGGGTCTAGGGGGGACATTCAGTACTTC.

The table lists this clone with a count of one. This sequence joins TRBV4-2 and TRBJ2-1; TRBD1 or TRBD2 may be the D gene (5 bases each). CDR3 length: 17 residues. Germline V lookup: CDR1 LGHNA, CDR2 YNFKEQ. The V and J ends lost 2 bases and 5 bases respectively, with 19 bases between them. The CDR3 DNA reads as TGTGCCAGCAGCCAAAGCACCGGGACCCCCGCGAACAATGAGCAGTTCTTC. Translating gives CASSQSTGTPANNEQFF.

This chain connects TRBV6-1 to TRBJ1-1; tentatively, D is TRBD1 (6 bases). CDR3 length: 14 amino acids. V lost 6 bases, J lost 6 bases, and 17 bases lay in between. Germline CDR1 and CDR2: MNHNS and SASEGT. CDR3 sequence: CASSVQQGGAEAFF. CDR3 in DNA: TGTGCCAGCAGCGTTCAACAGGGAGGCGCTGAAGCTTTCTTT.

The V and J genes are TRBV15 and TRBJ2-3, with 10 bases fitting TRBD2. The CDR3 loop spans 16 amino acids. CDR1 and CDR2 from the germline V gene are LNHNV and YYDKDF (reference sequence). The junction had 12 bases not matched to a gene; V was cut back by 6 bases and J by 6 bases. The CDR3 DNA is TGTGCCACCAGGACTACCATAGCGGGAGGTGGGGATACGCAGTATTTT. It is translated as CATRTTIAGGGDTQYF.

The chain combines TRBV25-1 with TRBJ1-2; maybe TRBD1 (6 bases). This CDR3 region has 15 residues. Trimming took 2 bases from V and 5 from J, leaving 15 bases between them. Germline V gives CDR1 MGHDK, CDR2 SYGVNS. DNA of the CDR3: TGTGCCAGCAGTGAACGAGGGGGGAGACCTTATGGCTACACCTTC. Translated: CASSERGGRPYGYTF.

This sequence joins TRBV18 and TRBJ1-1, with D possibly being TRBD1 (5 bases). Germline V CDR1 and CDR2: KGHSH, LQKENI. The CDR3 runs 14 residues. The V end lost 2 bases, the J end lost 4 bases, and 11 bases lay between the germline ends. DNA for the CDR3: TGTGCCAGCTCACCAGAGGAGGGGAGCACTGAAGCTTTCTTT. As protein: CASSPEEGSTEAFF.

The CDR3 DNA sequence: TGTGCCAGCAGTTTATGGGGGACTAGCGGGAATGAGCAGTTCTTC. Its protein is CASSLWGTSGNEQFF. The chain links TRBV28 to TRBJ2-1; 12 bases are shared with TRBD2. This CDR3 region has 15 residues. V was clipped by 0 bases and J by 7 bases; unmatched bases: 1. Looked up from germline, CDR1 is MDHEN and CDR2 is SYDVKM.

The genes are TRBV6-1 and TRBJ1-5; D is ambiguous. The germline gives CDR1 MNHNS, CDR2 SASEGT. V gave up 3 bases and J gave up 3 bases, with 9 bases separating them. This CDR3 contains 14 residues. The CDR3 DNA follows: TGTGCCAGCAGTGAGGTAGCTATCAATCAGCCCCAGCATTTT. It yields the protein CASSEVAINQPQHF.

Only one count was recorded for this clone. This chain connects TRBV6-5 to TRBJ1-2; D uncertain. CDR1 and CDR2 from the germline V gene are MNHEY and SVGAGI. Trimming cost V 6 bases and J 2 bases, with 10 bases left between them. The CDR3 runs to 13 residues. The CDR3 sequence: CASSADGNYGYTF. CDR3 coding DNA: TGTGCCAGCAGCGCGGACGGGAACTATGGCTACACCTTC.

This clone has a single count. V usage is TRBV5-1 and J usage is TRBJ2-2; 14 bases line up with TRBD2. J lost 7 bases, V lost 2 bases, and 7 bases had no gene match. Germline CDR1 SGHRS, CDR2 YFSETQ. This CDR3 region has 17 residues. The CDR3 reads CASSLRLAGGPGGELFF. The CDR3 DNA reads TGCGCCAGCAGCTTACGACTAGCGGGGGGGCCTGGCGGGGAGCTGTTTTTT.

This clone was found a few times. This chain joins TRBV19 and TRBJ2-2; 9 bases agree with TRBD2. V gave up 2 bases and J gave up 0 bases; unmatched junction bases: 4. This CDR3 region has 17 residues. Germline values: CDR1 LNHDA, CDR2 SQIVND (reference sequence). The CDR3 loop reads CASSITSGLSNTGELFF. In DNA, the CDR3 is TGTGCCAGTAGTATAACTAGCGGGCTGTCGAACACCGGGGAGCTGTTTTTT.

This clone was seen just once. The genes are TRBV7-8 and TRBJ2-7; D is perhaps TRBD2 (6 bases). Trimming pared 5 bases from V and 6 bases from J, leaving 20 bases between. CDR3 size: 15 residues. Germline CDR1 is SGHVS and CDR2 is FQNEAQ. DNA for the CDR3: TGTGCCAGCAGCCCTGAGGGACTCCAGACCGGCGAGCAGTACTTC. Its translation: CASSPEGLQTGEQYF.

V usage is TRBV30 and J usage is TRBJ2-7; D is unclear. Trimming took 3 bases from V and 6 from J, leaving 15 bases between them. The CDR3 extends over 13 amino acids. Germline CDR1 GTSNPN, CDR2 SVGIG (reference sequence). The CDR3 region has the DNA TGTGCCTGGAGCTTAGGCCGGAGCTCCGAGCAGTACTTC. Amino acids: CAWSLGRSSEQYF.

This chain uses TRBV19 with TRBJ2-5; 7 bases line up with TRBD1. The germline V gene encodes CDR1 LNHDA and CDR2 SQIVND (reference sequence). This CDR3 spans 13 amino acids. Trimming removed 2 bases from V and 5 bases from J; junction bases left unmatched: 2. The CDR3 spells CASSIIRGETQYF. The CDR3 DNA reads TGTGCCAGTAGTATAATCAGGGGGGAGACCCAGTACTTC.

The chain employs TRBV6-5 and TRBJ1-1; D is unclear. There are 13 residues in the CDR3. Per the germline V gene, CDR1 is MNHEY and CDR2 is SVGAGI. V was trimmed by 0 bases and J by 0 bases, leaving 2 bases between them. The CDR3 DNA sequence: TGTGCCAGCAGTTACTCCATGAACACTGAAGCTTTCTTT. It yields the protein CASSYSMNTEAFF.

The J gene is TRBJ2-4, the V gene TRBV7-8, with 10 bases aligning to TRBD2. Germline CDR1 reads SGHVS; CDR2 reads FQNEAQ. V gave up 5 bases and J gave up 0 bases; unmatched junction bases: 13. The CDR3 consists of 19 residues. The CDR3 DNA sequence: TGTGCCAGCAGCCCCAGCCTAGCGGGAGATGGGTTAGCCAAAAACATTCAGTACTTC. Its translation is CASSPSLAGDGLAKNIQYF.

Written as DNA, the CDR3 is TGTGCCAGTAGAACCAGCGGGACAGATAACTATGGCTACACCTTC. As protein: CASRTSGTDNYGYTF. The chain has TRBV19 and TRBJ1-2; 7 bases fit TRBD1. The junction had 8 bases not matched to a gene; V was cut back by 6 bases and J by 1 base. From germline, CDR1 is LNHDA and CDR2 SQIVND (reference sequence). The CDR3 contains 15 residues.

The CDR3 nucleotides read TGTGCCTGGAGGGGCGACGGGCTGGACTATGGCTACACCTTC. Encoded protein: CAWRGDGLDYGYTF. The V call is TRBV30, the J call TRBJ1-2, with D uncertain. Germline CDR1 GTSNPN, CDR2 SVGIG (reference sequence). This CDR3 is built from 14 residues. The V gene lost 3 bases and the J gene lost 3 bases, with 14 bases spanning the gap.

The chain employs TRBV6-1 and TRBJ2-4, with D tentatively TRBD1 (6 bases). In germline, CDR1 is MNHNS, CDR2 SASEGT. V was cut by 5 bases and J by 6 bases, with 8 bases left in between. This CDR3 spans 12 amino acids. DNA of the CDR3: TGTGCCAGCAGTAAGGACAGAAACATTCAGTACTTC. It encodes CASSKDRNIQYF.

The chain recombines TRBV6-5 with TRBJ2-7; D is uncertain. Germline V gene lookup returns CDR1 MNHEY and CDR2 SVGAGI. This CDR3 has 14 amino acids. The V gene lost 2 bases and the J gene lost 3 bases, with 11 bases spanning the gap. CDR3 region: CASSYRSTDYEQYF. The CDR3 DNA reads as TGTGCCAGCAGTTACAGGAGTACGGACTACGAGCAGTACTTC.

This clone was seen more than once but under ten times. This chain connects TRBV6-5 to TRBJ1-2; D remains unclear. The CDR3 loop spans 14 amino acids. Trimming removed 0 bases from V and 5 bases from J, with 10 bases in between. Germline V gene data show CDR1 as MNHEY and CDR2 as SVGAGI. CDR3 DNA sequence: TGTGCCAGCAGTTACTCGACCAGTGGGTATGGCTACACCTTC. This translates into CASSYSTSGYGYTF.

The V and J genes are TRBV6-1 and TRBJ1-1; maybe TRBD1 (5 bases). With 10 bases removed from V and 0 bases from J, the gap between germline ends came to 12 bases. The CDR3 covers 13 residues. CDR1 and CDR2 (germline): MNHNS, SASEGT. The CDR3 DNA follows: TGTGCCACGAGAAGGGGAGTGAACACTGAAGCTTTCTTT. Translation: CATRRGVNTEAFF.

The chain has TRBV5-8 and TRBJ2-2; 10 nucleotides align to TRBD2. This CDR3 comprises 18 residues. Trimming at V came to 4 bases and at J to 2 bases, leaving 11 bases not matched to a gene. Germline lookup yields CDR1 SGHTS and CDR2 YDEGEE. CDR3 nucleotide sequence: TGTGCCAGCAGCCAGGCCGTTCTAGCGGGAGTTAACACCGGGGAGCTGTTTTTT. Protein: CASSQAVLAGVNTGELFF.

The chain has TRBV28 and TRBJ1-1; TRBD1 matches at 7 bases. The J segment lost 3 bases and the V segment lost 1 base, leaving 14 bases of the junction unmatched. The CDR3 is made up of 18 amino acids. Germline V gives CDR1 MDHEN, CDR2 SYDVKM. The CDR3 sequence is CASSLSLGAGGFDTEAFF. In DNA form, the CDR3 reads TGTGCCAGCAGTTTATCTCTGGGGGCAGGGGGGTTTGACACTGAAGCTTTCTTT.

The rearrangement joins TRBV4-1 to TRBJ1-6; D may be TRBD1 (6 bases). The CDR3 contains 17 residues. The germline V gene has CDR1 MGHRA and CDR2 YSYEKL. The V and J ends lost 0 bases and 10 bases respectively, with 19 bases between them. CDR3: CASSQDRGGIRRSPLHF. In DNA, the CDR3 is TGCGCCAGCAGCCAAGATAGAGGGGGGATTAGAAGATCACCCCTCCACTTT.

This clone was recorded once. The V and J genes are TRBV6-5 and TRBJ2-1; 12 bases line up with TRBD1. CDR1 MNHEY and CDR2 SVGAGI come from the germline V gene. V was clipped by 6 bases and J by 6 bases; unmatched bases: 3. The CDR3 extends over 14 amino acids. This chain's CDR3 is CASSQGQGANEQFF. The CDR3 DNA is TGTGCCAGCAGCCAGGGACAGGGGGCCAATGAGCAGTTCTTC.

The chain carries TRBV29-1 and TRBJ2-3; D not resolved. V dropped 3 bases and J dropped 1 base, with 11 bases sitting between them. Germline CDR1 reads SQVTM; CDR2 reads ANQGSEA. The CDR3 consists of 14 residues. The CDR3 nucleotides are TGCAGCGTTGATCGGCTTGGAGGCACAGATACGCAGTATTTT. This sequence encodes CSVDRLGGTDTQYF.